This T cell receptor beta chain was sequenced during a study of shared clonotypes between healthy human individuals. Overall study results and limits: In four donors, about 5% of naive CD4 clonotypes appeared in common. Sorted-subset sequencing, rarefaction showed, was incomplete despite large depth.

Positively selected for CCR7, the CD45RO-negative cells used as naive CD8 cells excluded terminally differentiated effector memory CD45RA+ cells. Trimming removed 3 bases from V and 5 bases from J; junction bases left unmatched: 2. The CDR3 extends over 13 amino acids. CDR1 MGHRA and CDR2 YSYEKL come from the germline V gene. TCRdb's copy holds only in-frame clones and misses some; the assay was immunoSEQ multiplex PCR. This sample has 1.5 million to 2.5 million clones, with around 96% found just once. As to this clone: The antigen is not known.

The V gene is TRBV4-1, the J gene TRBJ2-7, with 9 bases aligning to TRBD1. The clonotype was recovered from a young man in good health. Sequenced material: naive CD8+ T cells sorted from blood. Here the CDR3 DNA reads TGCGCCAGCAGCCATGGGGACAGGGACGAGCAGTACTTC. Its translation: CASSHGDRDEQYF.